This TCR beta chain was recovered during a study of blood T cell repertoires in COVID-19. Here immunoSEQ multiplex PCR was the method, and the copy in TCRdb shows in-frame clones only, minus some. The sample lists 46,000 or so clones; around 90% were seen once. Trimming cost V 1 base and J 3 bases, with 10 bases left between them. Germline V gene lookup returns CDR1 SGHNT and CDR2 YENEEA. This CDR3 has 15 amino acids. The origin of this receptor is a man aged 70 or older with active COVID-19. V gene TRBV11-3 combines with J gene TRBJ2-1; tentatively, D is TRBD2 (6 bases). The sequenced sample consisted of peripheral blood. CDR3: CASSLGRRGYNEQFF. The CDR3 region has the DNA TGTGCCAGCAGCTTAGGGCGGAGGGGCTACAATGAGCAGTTCTTC.